This paragraph reports one TCR beta chain. This clone's antigen is unknown. Per-base quality was not reported, and no clone a single base away is much larger than it. The library was generated by the immunoSEQ multiplex PCR assay. The hsTCRB Kit was used according to the manufacturer's protocol to amplify rearranged TCR beta chain sequences. An Illumina MiSeq was used to sequence the TCRB libraries. The authors' analysis ran thus. The proprietary platform of the kit vendor was used for demultiplexing, trimming and gene mapping. In TCRdb, the immuneACCESS table is reduced to in-frame sequences with V and J assigned. These tables do not hold every clone; where another copy was compared, an unresolved V gene accounts for under half, and the others remain unexplained. V and J calls plus clone size are reproduced from that table; the DNA served to infer D and trimming. Counted in this sample were 25,000 to 35,000 clones; around 90% of them appeared once. The ten biggest clones cover less than 25% of the sample.

This record comes from a study of a mutant IDH1 vaccine in newly diagnosed glioma (dated by TCRdb to 2020 to 2023). With regard to the full study: Patients received eight vaccinations in weeks 1, 3, 5, 7, 11, 15, 19 and 23, corresponding to visits V03 through V10. Longitudinal TCRB deep sequencing was done for 25 to 30 treated patients, wherever samples were available for exploratory analyses. Peripheral blood was collected at six visits: V03 (baseline), V05, V07, V10, V12 and V13. Of the approximately 30 treated patients, about 60% were male and 37.5% were female, and the mean age was approximately 40 years. Before enrollment, patients had received standard therapy of radiotherapy alone, temozolomide alone, or radiochemotherapy with temozolomide; most received the combination. Vaccination began 4-6 weeks after radiotherapy alone, or alongside temozolomide cycles in the chemotherapy-containing groups.

The germline V gene (reference sequence) provides CDR1 SEHNR and CDR2 FQNEAQ. V is clipped by 1 base and J by 9 bases, and the sequence between their germline boundaries is 7 bases long. CDR3 length: 11 amino acids, cysteine to phenylalanine. Of all the DNA, just the CDR3 is kept, 33 bases in frame from base 1. Findings and caveats that apply to the study as a whole: It was noted by the authors that analyses of patient blood samples could not be reproduced owing to sample limitations. PBMC samples for TCRB deep sequencing were selected based on availability. Across multiple MHC alleles, vaccine-induced immune responses were seen in 93.3% of patients. Pseudoprogression seemed to be unrelated to changes in the top peripheral T cell clonotypes found by TCRB sequencing.

What this sample's time point label stands for: week 11, during vaccination. Each vaccine dose, consisting of 300 ug of a 20-mer mutant IDH1 peptide in Montanide, was administered subcutaneously with topical imiquimod. Donors had newly diagnosed WHO grade 3 or 4 IDH1-mutant astrocytomas with loss of nuclear ATRX. The samples were drawn from NOA16, a multicentre, single-arm, open-label phase I trial in Germany that tested a mutant IDH1 peptide vaccine in humans for the first time. Genomic DNA for TCRB sequencing was isolated from EDTA blood with the DNeasy Blood and Tissue Kit. This clonotype originated in a man between 18 and 35 years old with glioma. The V and J genes are TRBV7-9 and TRBJ2-7; the D gene cannot be named for sure. Sequencing was performed on PBMCs, taken from a glioma patient whose treatment included an IDH1 peptide vaccine. Here the CDR3 is given as CASSLETRQYF. The DNA is TGTGCCAGCAGCTTAGAAACCAGGCAGTACTTC.